The 10 T cell receptor beta chains below were found in one sample sequenced in a study of blood T cell repertoires in COVID-19. Measured with immunoSEQ multiplex PCR; TCRdb has only the in-frame clones, and not every one. Of 150,000 to 200,000 clones listed, about 90% are singletons. The source material was PBMCs or T cells enriched from blood (not recorded which). These receptors originate from a woman in her late teens or twenties who had recovered from COVID-19.

A single count supports this clone. The J gene is TRBJ2-5, the V gene TRBV15; 10 positions match TRBD1. CDR3 size: 15 residues. The junction had 4 bases not matched to a gene; V was cut back by 2 bases and J by 4 bases. Germline assignment: CDR1 LNHNV and CDR2 YYDKDF (reference sequence). The chain's CDR3 is CATSRWTGGVETQYF. For the CDR3, the DNA is TGTGCCACCAGCAGATGGACAGGGGGGGTAGAGACCCAGTACTTC. The whole variable domain, filled in from reference TRBV15 and TRBJ2-5, reads DAMVIQNPRYQVTQFGKPVTLSCSQTLNHNVMYWYQQKSSQAPKLLFHYYDKDFNNEADTPDNFQSRRPNTSFCFLDIRSPGLGDTAMYLCATSRWTGGVETQYFGPGTRLLVL.

The chain combines TRBV5-5 with TRBJ2-7; the D gene is possibly TRBD1 (5 bases). V was trimmed by 0 bases and J by 2 bases, leaving 6 bases between them. CDR1 is SGHKS and CDR2 is YYEKEE in the germline V gene (reference sequence). There are 13 residues in the CDR3. In DNA, the CDR3 is TGTGCCAGCAGCTTGGAGACAGCCTACGAGCAGTACTTC. Translating gives CASSLETAYEQYF.

This rearrangement joins TRBV27 to TRBJ2-3, with D possibly TRBD1 on 6 matching bases. The CDR3 runs 16 residues. Between the trimmed V and J ends, which lost 2 bases and 4 bases, there was a span of 16 bases. Looked up from germline, CDR1 is MNHEY and CDR2 is SMNVEV (reference sequence). Here the CDR3 DNA reads TGTGCCAGCAGTTTACGGACAGCCTGGGGGCCAGATACGCAGTATTTT. The encoded protein is CASSLRTAWGPDTQYF.

The V call is TRBV6-4, the J call TRBJ2-2; 8 nucleotides match TRBD1. V lost 7 bases, J lost 4 bases, and 5 bases stayed unmatched. Germline lookup yields CDR1 MRHNA and CDR2 SNTAGT. CDR3 length: 14 residues. In DNA, the CDR3 is TGTGCCAGCACCTTGGACAGGGCCACCGGGGAGCTGTTTTTT. This sequence encodes CASTLDRATGELFF.

The chain is built from TRBV14 and TRBJ1-6, with 8 bases fitting TRBD1. Germline CDR1 and CDR2: SGHDN and FVKESK. Germline trimming cut 8 bases from V and 10 bases from J; bases unmatched to any gene: 13. CDR3 length equals 15 residues. CDR3 in amino acids: CASGPGVSGGSPLHF. The CDR3 nucleotides read TGTGCCAGCGGTCCTGGTGTCTCAGGGGGCTCACCCCTCCACTTT.

The rearrangement uses TRBV28 and TRBJ1-2; possible D gene TRBD1, 6 bases. The CDR3 consists of 15 residues. The V end lost 3 bases, the J end lost 1 base, and 12 bases lay between the germline ends. Germline values: CDR1 MDHEN, CDR2 SYDVKM. CDR3: CASSLGQAFNYGYTF. CDR3 in DNA: TGTGCCAGCAGTTTGGGACAAGCCTTTAACTATGGCTACACCTTC.

The chain couples TRBV7-9 to TRBJ1-1; D is unresolved. CDR1 SEHNR and CDR2 FQNEAQ come from the germline V gene (reference sequence). The CDR3 extends over 17 amino acids. V lost 2 bases and J 0 bases, leaving 16 bases between the germline ends. The CDR3 bases are TGTGCCAGCAGCTTACCCGGCGGCAGAGTAATGAACACTGAAGCTTTCTTT. This encodes CASSLPGGRVMNTEAFF.

The CDR3 nucleotides are TGTGCCAGCAGCTCCTCCCCTGGGGGGGTGGGAGAGACCCAGTACTTC. The encoded protein is CASSSSPGGVGETQYF. The chain recombines TRBV7-6 with TRBJ2-5; 7 bases agree with TRBD2. The germline V gene has CDR1 SGHVS and CDR2 FNYEAQ. The V and J ends lost 4 bases and 4 bases, in that order; junction bases with no gene match: 12. CDR3 length equals 16 residues.

V and J are TRBV4-1 and TRBJ1-5, with a tentative D call TRBD1 (6 bases). Trimming removed 0 bases at V and 7 bases at J, with 19 bases between. Germline CDR1 and CDR2: MGHRA and YSYEKL. The length of the CDR3 is 17 residues. The CDR3 sequence is CASSQDGGAGARQPQHF. The CDR3 DNA sequence: TGCGCCAGCAGCCAAGATGGGGGGGCGGGGGCCCGACAGCCCCAGCATTTT.

The CDR3 DNA reads as TGTGCCAGCAGCTCTGGAACCGGGACAGGGTCTTCACCCCTCCACTTT. Translated, it gives CASSSGTGTGSSPLHF. V gene TRBV5-4 combines with J gene TRBJ1-6; 9 bases line up with TRBD1. CDR1 and CDR2 (germline): SGHNT, YYREEE (reference sequence). The CDR3 spans 16 residues. The V segment lost 3 bases and the J segment 9 bases; nucleotides outside the gene matches: 10.